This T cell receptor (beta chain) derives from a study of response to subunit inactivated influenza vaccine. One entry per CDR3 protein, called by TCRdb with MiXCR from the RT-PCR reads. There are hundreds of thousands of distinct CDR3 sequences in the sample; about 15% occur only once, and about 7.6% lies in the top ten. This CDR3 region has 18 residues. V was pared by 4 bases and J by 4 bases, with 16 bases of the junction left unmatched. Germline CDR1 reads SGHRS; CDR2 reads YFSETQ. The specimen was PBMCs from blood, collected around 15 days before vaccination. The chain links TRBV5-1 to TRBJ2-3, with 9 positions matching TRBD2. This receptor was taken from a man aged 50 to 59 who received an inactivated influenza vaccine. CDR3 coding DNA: TGCGCCAGCAGCATACGAAATTGGGTAGCGGGAGATCCAGATACGCAGTATTTT. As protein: CASSIRNWVAGDPDTQYF.